Presented here are 7 T cell receptor beta chains from one specimen sequenced in a study of blood T cell repertoires in COVID-19. The protocol was immunoSEQ multiplex PCR, while the TCRdb copy is restricted to in-frame clones and leaves out a portion. Counted here are some 150,000 clones, 60% to 80% occurring once; the ten biggest clones make up less than 3%. The sample comprised PBMCs or T cells enriched from blood (not recorded which). The source is a woman aged 50 to 60 who had recovered from COVID-19.

The genes are TRBV7-9 and TRBJ2-1; a weak D match, TRBD2 (5 bases). The CDR3 has 15 amino acids. The V gene's germline CDR1 is SEHNR and CDR2 FQNEAQ (reference sequence). Trimming removed 1 base from V and 4 bases from J, with 11 bases in between. The CDR3 DNA sequence: TGTGCCAGCAGCTTAGATTACGGGAAATACAATGAGCAGTTCTTC. Its protein is CASSLDYGKYNEQFF.

The chain combines TRBV5-4 with TRBJ2-1; unclear D gene. Per the germline V gene, CDR1 is SGHNT and CDR2 is YYREEE (reference sequence). V was shortened by 4 bases and J by 1 base, with 9 bases between the two germline ends. This CDR3 has 14 residues. The CDR3 DNA reads TGTGCCAGCAGCCCCGCCGGGTCCTACAATGAGCAGTTCTTC. Its translation: CASSPAGSYNEQFF. The whole variable domain, filled in from reference TRBV5-4 and TRBJ2-1, reads ETGVTQSPTHLIKTRGQQVTLRCSSQSGHNTVSWYQQALGQGPQFIFQYYREEENGRGNFPPRFSGLQFPNYSSELNVNALELDDSALYLCASSPAGSYNEQFFGPGTRLTVL.

The chain joins TRBV5-1 to TRBJ2-3; D not resolved. Trimming removed 4 bases at V and 3 bases at J, with 6 bases between. Germline V CDR1 and CDR2: SGHRS, YFSETQ. This CDR3 is 12 amino acids long. The DNA for the CDR3 is TGCGCCAGCAGCATGACTACAGATACGCAGTATTTT. This sequence encodes CASSMTTDTQYF.

The chain couples TRBV5-6 to TRBJ1-5; maybe TRBD1 (6 bases). Germline values: CDR1 SGHDT, CDR2 YYEEEE. CDR3 length: 12 residues. V lost 4 bases and J 6 bases, leaving 8 bases between the germline ends. CDR3 in amino acids: CASSLQGQPQHF. DNA for the CDR3: TGTGCCAGCAGCCTACAGGGTCAGCCCCAGCATTTT.

J is TRBJ1-2 and V is TRBV9; 7 bases map to TRBD1. Germline trimming cut 4 bases from V and 4 bases from J; bases unmatched to any gene: 10. The CDR3 extends over 15 amino acids. CDR1 SGDLS and CDR2 YYNGEE come from the germline V gene. CDR3 region: CASSPPTGQVYGYTF. The CDR3 DNA sequence: TGTGCCAGCAGCCCCCCGACAGGGCAAGTCTATGGCTACACCTTC.

The CDR3 protein is CASSTEDRATATNEKLFF. CDR3 nucleotide sequence: TGTGCCAGCTCAACAGAGGACAGGGCCACCGCAACTAATGAAAAACTGTTTTTT. The gene calls are TRBV18 and TRBJ1-4, with 8 positions matching TRBD1. Germline lookup yields CDR1 KGHSH and CDR2 LQKENI. The CDR3 length is 18 residues. Losses at the gene ends were 5 bases for V and 0 bases for J; bases not matched to a gene: 11.

The chain links TRBV18 to TRBJ1-1, with D uncertain. V gave up 0 bases and J gave up 1 base, with 9 bases separating them. CDR3 length: 15 residues. Germline V gene sequence: CDR1 KGHSH, CDR2 LQKENI. This CDR3 is CASSPPTNRNTEAFF. CDR3 DNA sequence: TGTGCCAGCTCACCACCGACCAACAGGAACACTGAAGCTTTCTTT.